A single sample is the source of the 2 T cell receptor beta chains below, sequenced in a study of shared clonotypes between healthy human individuals. CD8 cells regarded as naive lacked CD45RO, were positively chosen for CCR7, and omitted terminally differentiated effector memory CD45RA+ cells. The method was immunoSEQ multiplex PCR; TCRdb's version includes in-frame clones alone and lacks a portion of them. Found here are 560,000 or so clones, around 96% of them singletons; the top ten hold around 0.1%. What was sequenced was naive CD8+ T cells sorted from blood. Source of these receptors: a woman younger than 45 in good health.

This chain joins TRBV19 and TRBJ2-2; 7 bases agree with TRBD2. This CDR3 is built from 13 residues. Per the germline V gene, CDR1 is LNHDA and CDR2 is SQIVND (reference sequence). V was clipped by 4 bases and J by 6 bases; unmatched bases: 2. CDR3 protein: CASSTGRPGELFF. In DNA, the CDR3 is TGTGCCAGTAGTACCGGGAGGCCCGGGGAGCTGTTTTTT.

The J gene is TRBJ1-1, the V gene TRBV7-9; weak D call: TRBD1 (5 bases). The ends were cut back, 3 bases at V and 0 bases at J, with 8 bases in the middle. The CDR3 runs to 14 residues. Germline V gene sequence: CDR1 SEHNR, CDR2 FQNEAQ (reference sequence). The CDR3 DNA is TGTGCCAGCAGCTTCGAGGGGATGAACACTGAAGCTTTCTTT. This gives the protein CASSFEGMNTEAFF.